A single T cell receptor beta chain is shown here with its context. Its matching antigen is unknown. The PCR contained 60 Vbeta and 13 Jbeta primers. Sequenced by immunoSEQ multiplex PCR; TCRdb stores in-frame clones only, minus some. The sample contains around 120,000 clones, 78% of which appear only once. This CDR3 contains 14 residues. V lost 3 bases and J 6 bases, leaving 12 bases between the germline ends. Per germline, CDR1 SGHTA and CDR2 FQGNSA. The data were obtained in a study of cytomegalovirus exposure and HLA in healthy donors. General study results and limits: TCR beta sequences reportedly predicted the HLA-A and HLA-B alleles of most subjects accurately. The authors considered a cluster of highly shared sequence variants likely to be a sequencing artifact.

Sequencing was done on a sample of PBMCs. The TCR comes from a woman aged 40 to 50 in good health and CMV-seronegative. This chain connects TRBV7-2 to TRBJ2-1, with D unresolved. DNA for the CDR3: TGTGCCAGCAGCTTGTTCTCCGTCCGCAATGAGCAGTTCTTC. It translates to CASSLFSVRNEQFF.